The following is a T cell receptor (beta chain) sequence with its context. Its specificity is not known. The data stem from a study of T cell responses to AZD1222 COVID-19 vaccine. Here immunoSEQ multiplex PCR was the method, and the copy in TCRdb shows in-frame clones only, minus some. Of some 100,000 clones listed, 80% to 90% are singletons. This CDR3 region has 13 residues. V lost 2 bases, J lost 2 bases, and 6 bases lay in between. Per the germline V gene, CDR1 is MNHEY and CDR2 is SVGAGI. Study results and caveats: Of the AZD1222 recipients, only five to seven were seropositive at baseline. Repertoires were collected only later (after the peak T cell response had occurred).

The chain carries TRBV6-5 and TRBJ1-1; the D is unclear. The sequence came from an adult who received the AZD1222 COVID-19 vaccine. Here the sequenced sample was peripheral blood, taken 28 days after the second AZD1222 dose. CDR3 sequence (DNA): TGTGCCAGCAGTTACGGGCCTAACACTGAAGCTTTCTTT. Protein: CASSYGPNTEAFF.